This T cell receptor (beta chain) emerged from a study of blood T cell repertoires in COVID-19. V trimming: 6 bases; J trimming: 3 bases; junction bases outside the gene matches: 4. Germline V gene lookup returns CDR1 MNHEY and CDR2 SMNVEV (reference sequence). The CDR3 totals 14 residues. The data were produced by immunoSEQ multiplex PCR, yet TCRdb's version contains in-frame clones alone and is incomplete. Among about 220,000 clones listed, 80% were seen once. This receptor was identified in a human donor in a cohort sampled during active COVID-19. The rearrangement links TRBV27 to TRBJ2-7; TRBD2 matches at 11 bases. The specimen sequenced was peripheral blood. DNA for the CDR3: TGTGCCAGCAGCTCGGGACTAGCGGTCTACGAGCAGTACTTC. Amino acids: CASSSGLAVYEQYF.